This passage covers 28 T cell receptor beta chains from one sample sequenced in a study of early T cells in non-severe SARS-CoV-2 infection. TCRdb ran MiXCR on the 5' RACE reads and lists one entry per CDR3 protein. Among approximately 62,000 distinct CDR3 sequences listed, 9.5% to 15% were seen once. Sequences were obtained from whole blood. These receptors all come from an adult who was a healthcare worker with PCR-confirmed SARS-CoV-2 infection or an uninfected control (not recorded which).

The rearrangement links TRBV28 to TRBJ2-7; 7 bases agree with TRBD1. The CDR3 runs 15 residues. Germline assignment: CDR1 MDHEN and CDR2 SYDVKM. V trimming: 4 bases; J trimming: 0 bases; junction bases outside the gene matches: 6. CDR3 protein: CASSSRTGNSYEQYF. The CDR3 coding sequence is TGTGCCAGCAGTTCCCGGACAGGAAACTCCTACGAGCAGTACTTC.

The table lists this clonotype with many counts. The chain combines TRBV6-4 with TRBJ2-3; 7 bases are a match to TRBD2. V gave up 3 bases and J gave up 3 bases; unmatched junction bases: 0. The V gene's germline CDR1 is MRHNA and CDR2 SNTAGT. CDR3 length: 13 residues. Written as DNA, the CDR3 is TGTGCCAGCAGTGAGCGGGAGACAGATACGCAGTATTTT. Its translation: CASSERETDTQYF.

This clonotype was counted ten times or more. The chain couples TRBV5-1 to TRBJ2-1, with 13 bases matching TRBD2. This CDR3 is built from 21 residues. The J segment lost 0 bases and the V segment lost 5 bases, leaving 17 bases of the junction unmatched. Per the germline V gene, CDR1 is SGHRS and CDR2 is YFSETQ. The CDR3 nucleotides are TGCGCCAGCAGTTCCGGGACTAGCGGGGCGACGCCTCCTAGCTCCTACAATGAGCAGTTCTTC. Translation gives CASSSGTSGATPPSSYNEQFF.

This clonotype showed up just a few times. The chain has TRBV7-8 and TRBJ2-7; TRBD2 aligns across 8 bases. Germline-derived CDR1 and CDR2 are SGHVS and FQNEAQ. CDR3 size: 15 residues. Losses at the gene ends were 1 base for V and 5 bases for J; bases not matched to a gene: 7. This chain's CDR3 is CASSLVPGGSDEQYF. CDR3 in DNA: TGTGCCAGCAGCTTAGTCCCGGGGGGGTCAGACGAGCAGTACTTC.

This chain uses TRBV29-1 with TRBJ2-3; D is undetermined. CDR1 SQVTM and CDR2 ANQGSEA come from the germline V gene. CDR3 size: 13 residues. The V end lost 2 bases, the J end lost 0 bases, and 6 bases lay between the germline ends. CDR3 coding DNA: TGCAGCGTTGAAAAGACTAGCACAGATACGCAGTATTTT. Its translation is CSVEKTSTDTQYF.

This sequence joins TRBV29-1 and TRBJ2-2, with 7 bases identical to TRBD2. Looked up from germline, CDR1 is SQVTM and CDR2 is ANQGSEA. The length of the CDR3 is 14 residues. J lost 5 bases, V lost 6 bases, and 9 bases had no gene match. The CDR3 nucleotides are TGCAGCGTGACGGGACTATCACGTACCGGGGAGCTGTTTTTT. As protein: CSVTGLSRTGELFF.

The chain joins TRBV7-6 to TRBJ2-1; 7 bases map to TRBD1. CDR1 is SGHVS and CDR2 is FNYEAQ in the germline V gene. CDR3 length: 19 residues. Trimming cost V 4 bases and J 3 bases; bases outside gene matches: 18. The CDR3 DNA reads TGTGCCAGCAGCTCAACCCGGGACAGATCCCTTCAAAACTACAATGAGCAGTTCTTC. Amino acids: CASSSTRDRSLQNYNEQFF.

This rearrangement joins TRBV29-1 to TRBJ2-7, with 8 bases matching TRBD1. V gave up 6 bases and J gave up 3 bases; unmatched junction bases: 10. The CDR3 runs 14 residues. From germline, CDR1 is SQVTM and CDR2 ANQGSEA. In DNA, the CDR3 is TGCAGCGTACCCTCCGGACAGGGAAACTACGAGCAGTACTTC. Residues: CSVPSGQGNYEQYF.

This clonotype was counted only a few times. The CDR3 sequence: CAWTSGGRQPQHF. The CDR3 bases are TGTGCCTGGACCTCTGGTGGTAGGCAGCCCCAGCATTTT. The chain carries TRBV30 and TRBJ1-5; unclear D gene. CDR1 GTSNPN and CDR2 SVGIG come from the germline V gene (reference sequence). This CDR3 is built from 13 residues. Trimming stripped 4 bases from V and 7 bases from J, with 14 bases between.

The J gene is TRBJ2-7, the V gene TRBV28; TRBD2 matches 13 bases. Per germline, CDR1 MDHEN and CDR2 SYDVKM. Trimming cost V 5 bases and J 1 base; bases outside gene matches: 8. This CDR3 is 17 amino acids long. CDR3 sequence (DNA): TGTGCCAGCAGTCCCGGACTAGCGGGAGTGGAATCCTACGAGCAGTACTTC. Protein sequence: CASSPGLAGVESYEQYF.

This clonotype was detected only a few times. The chain employs TRBV6-5 and TRBJ2-1; D unresolved. This CDR3 contains 14 residues. CDR1 and CDR2 (germline): MNHEY, SVGAGI. The V end was cut by 1 base, the J end by 3 bases, with 7 bases between. The CDR3 sequence is CASSYLSRYNEQFF. The CDR3 coding sequence is TGTGCCAGCAGTTACTTATCCCGCTACAATGAGCAGTTCTTC.

This clonotype has a count of ten or more. The chain has TRBV6-6 and TRBJ1-2; D might be TRBD1 (5 bases). The germline gives CDR1 MNHNY, CDR2 SVGAGI (reference sequence). The CDR3 loop spans 14 amino acids. The V end lost 0 bases, the J end lost 8 bases, and 13 bases lay between the germline ends. CDR3 nucleotide sequence: TGTGCCAGCAGTTACTCGACAGAGCTCTACGGCTACACCTTC. Translating gives CASSYSTELYGYTF.

This clonotype was counted ten times or more. This rearrangement joins TRBV20-1 to TRBJ2-6, with TRBD1 as a possible D gene (5 bases). The CDR3 extends over 14 amino acids. Trimming left V 4 bases short and J 4 bases short, with 11 bases between. Germline loops: CDR1 DFQATT, CDR2 SNEGSKA (reference sequence). CDR3 in DNA: TGCAGTGCTACCCCAGGGTCCGGGGCCAACGTCCTGACTTTC. Residues: CSATPGSGANVLTF.

The chain carries TRBV19 and TRBJ2-7; tentative D call: TRBD1 (5 bases). Per the germline V gene, CDR1 is LNHDA and CDR2 is SQIVND (reference sequence). This CDR3 comprises 13 residues. V was cut by 6 bases and J by 8 bases, with 17 bases left in between. DNA for the CDR3: TGTGCCAGTAGCCAGGGAATCTCCCCCAAGCAGTACTTC. Encoded protein: CASSQGISPKQYF.

This clonotype has at least ten counts. The chain links TRBV7-9 to TRBJ1-5, with TRBD1 as a possible D gene (5 bases). Trimming stripped 4 bases from V and 3 bases from J, with 10 bases between. This CDR3 is 14 amino acids long. Per the germline V gene, CDR1 is SEHNR and CDR2 is FQNEAQ (reference sequence). CDR3 coding DNA: TGTGCCAGCAGCTCAACAGGTCCCAATCAGCCCCAGCATTTT. The encoded protein is CASSSTGPNQPQHF.

In this sample, this clonotype turned up many times. The chain uses TRBV6-6 and TRBJ2-5; TRBD1 aligns across 8 bases. This CDR3 contains 15 residues. Germline V gene data show CDR1 as MNHNY and CDR2 as SVGAGI (reference sequence). V trimming: 2 bases; J trimming: 5 bases; junction bases outside the gene matches: 7. Here the CDR3 DNA reads TGTGCCAGCAGTTACCTCATGACAGGGGACGAGACCCAGTACTTC. Residues: CASSYLMTGDETQYF.

This clonotype has a handful of counts. The V and J genes are TRBV25-1 and TRBJ1-4; 9 bases line up with TRBD1. Germline CDR1 reads MGHDK; CDR2 reads SYGVNS. The CDR3 has 17 residues. Trimming at V came to 3 bases and at J to 1 base, leaving 6 bases not matched to a gene. The CDR3 here is CASSDRGQGITNEKLFF. In DNA, the CDR3 is TGTGCCAGCAGTGACCGTGGACAGGGGATAACTAATGAAAAACTGTTTTTT.

This clonotype has just a few counts. V usage is TRBV7-6 and J usage is TRBJ2-7; 8 positions match TRBD1. The CDR3 has 13 residues. CDR1 and CDR2 from the germline V gene are SGHVS and FNYEAQ. Losses at the gene ends were 5 bases for V and 7 bases for J; bases not matched to a gene: 7. The chain's CDR3 is CASSPQGAGEQYF. The CDR3 coding sequence is TGTGCCAGCAGCCCCCAGGGGGCTGGGGAGCAGTACTTC.

This clonotype was observed a few times. The chain recombines TRBV7-7 with TRBJ2-1; D is possibly TRBD2 (5 bases). CDR3 length equals 14 residues. Germline CDR1 SSHAT, CDR2 FNYEAQ (reference sequence). Trimming took off 8 bases at V and 5 bases at J, with 16 bases between the two ends. Here the CDR3 DNA reads TGTGCCAGCTCATCCACCCCCGGGAACAATGAGCAGTTCTTC. It codes for CASSSTPGNNEQFF.

This clonotype was detected many times. The genes are TRBV5-1 and TRBJ1-5; D ambiguous. Germline V gives CDR1 SGHRS, CDR2 YFSETQ. The ends were cut back, 4 bases at V and 2 bases at J, with 16 bases in the middle. This CDR3 spans 16 amino acids. CDR3 residues: CASSVGGSIGNQPQHF. CDR3 sequence (DNA): TGCGCCAGCAGCGTCGGAGGCTCCATAGGCAATCAGCCCCAGCATTTT.

The J gene is TRBJ1-1, the V gene TRBV7-2, with D maybe TRBD1 (5 bases). Trimming left V 3 bases short and J 6 bases short, with 14 bases between. Germline CDR1 is SGHTA and CDR2 is FQGNSA. The CDR3 extends over 14 amino acids. As DNA, the CDR3 is TGTGCCAGCAGCTTCCCCGGGCGGGGGGCTGAAGCTTTCTTT. This encodes CASSFPGRGAEAFF.

The chain employs TRBV28 and TRBJ1-1; 8 positions agree with TRBD1. J was trimmed by 9 bases and V by 6 bases; bases with no gene match: 12. The CDR3 has 14 amino acids. Germline assignment: CDR1 MDHEN and CDR2 SYDVKM. The CDR3 DNA is TGTGCCAGCAGGACAGGGGTCTCGAGGGCTAAAGCTTTCTTT. Translating it yields CASRTGVSRAKAFF.

At least ten counts were recorded for this clonotype. This chain links TRBV21-1 with TRBJ2-5. TRBV21-1 is tagged as a pseudogene. This CDR3 is 15 amino acids long. DNA of the CDR3: TGTGCCAGCAGCTCCAAATGGAACAGCCAAGAGACCCAGTACTTC. This codes for CASSSKWNSQETQYF.

This sequence joins TRBV28 and TRBJ2-7; no reliable D call. CDR1 is MDHEN and CDR2 is SYDVKM in the germline V gene. Trimming stripped 3 bases from V and 6 bases from J, with 9 bases between. CDR3 length: 12 amino acids. Written as DNA, the CDR3 is TGTGCCAGCAGTTTGGCAGTTGGCGAGCAGTACTTC. It is translated as CASSLAVGEQYF.

This clonotype occurred many times. The chain is built from TRBV7-6 and TRBJ2-6; TRBD2 agrees at 14 bases. V lost 5 bases, J lost 0 bases, and 3 bases stayed unmatched. The CDR3 is made up of 18 amino acids. In germline, CDR1 is SGHVS, CDR2 FNYEAQ. The CDR3 reads CASSPGLAGGSGANVLTF. The CDR3 DNA sequence: TGTGCCAGCAGCCCAGGACTAGCGGGGGGCTCTGGGGCCAACGTCCTGACTTTC.

The chain is built from TRBV2 and TRBJ2-7, with 13 bases that match TRBD2. V gave up 4 bases and J gave up 6 bases; unmatched junction bases: 9. Germline loops: CDR1 SNHLY, CDR2 FYNNEI. The CDR3 covers 16 residues. CDR3 nucleotides: TGTGCCAGCAGTGCCACTTCCGGGACTAGCGGGATCGAGCAGTACTTC. It is translated as CASSATSGTSGIEQYF.

This clonotype was counted many times. The rearrangement links TRBV27 to TRBJ2-2; no clear D gene. Trimming took off 6 bases at V and 4 bases at J, with 9 bases between the two ends. The CDR3 is 13 residues long. Germline-derived CDR1 and CDR2 are MNHEY and SMNVEV (reference sequence). In DNA, the CDR3 is TGTGCCAGCAGCCGACTGGGCACCGGGGAGCTGTTTTTT. Protein product: CASSRLGTGELFF.

The table lists this clonotype with a few counts. V is TRBV29-1 and J is TRBJ2-3; possibly TRBD2 for D (5 bases). V lost 4 bases, J lost 0 bases, and 17 bases lay in between. Germline V gene lookup returns CDR1 SQVTM and CDR2 ANQGSEA. The CDR3 runs 16 residues. The CDR3 coding sequence is TGCAGCGTTGTCCCCCCGTCCCGGGGTAGCACAGATACGCAGTATTTT. It encodes CSVVPPSRGSTDTQYF.